The sequence of this TCR beta chain was determined in a study of CD8 T cells in ankylosing spondylitis. This clonotype was detected many times. The antigen is undetermined. By quantitative 5'-RACE with molecular barcodes, the TCR beta libraries were made. TCRdb reprocessed the 5' RACE reads with MiXCR, giving one entry per CDR3 protein. The sample has some 140,000 distinct CDR3 sequences, roughly 11% seen once. V lost 5 bases and J lost 2; bases outside the gene matches: 12. Germline V gene data show CDR1 as LNHNV and CDR2 as YYDKDF (reference sequence). The CDR3 has 17 amino acids. Study findings and constraints: Significant enrichment of disease-linked clones was reported in matched ankylosing spondylitis synovial fluid.

Sequenced input: blood, either unsorted or a sorted T cell fraction (not recorded which). The chain links TRBV15 to TRBJ2-3; TRBD1 aligns across 8 bases. The TCR sequence derives from a female donor with ankylosing spondylitis or in good health (not recorded which). This CDR3 reads CATSGLATGAITDTQYF. The DNA for the CDR3 is TGTGCCACCAGCGGCCTGGCGACAGGGGCCATCACAGATACGCAGTATTTT. Full variable domain (remainder filled in from reference TRBV15 and TRBJ2-3): DAMVIQNPRYQVTQFGKPVTLSCSQTLNHNVMYWYQQKSSQAPKLLFHYYDKDFNNEADTPDNFQSRRPNTSFCFLDIRSPGLGDTAMYLCATSGLATGAITDTQYFGPGTRLTVL.